The source of this T cell receptor (beta chain) is a study of blood T cell repertoires in COVID-19. Overall study: Acute and convalescent COVID-19 samples came from the United States, Italy and Spain. PBMCs, B-cell-depleted T cells, or T cells provided the cDNA or gDNA that made up the material.

V was cut by 1 base and J by 6 bases, with 12 bases left in between. CDR1 and CDR2 from the germline V gene are GTSNPN and SVGIG (reference sequence). CDR3 length: 13 residues. Generated by immunoSEQ multiplex PCR, the TCRdb table keeps only in-frame clones and is missing some. The sample records around 200,000 clones, over 80% being singletons. This clone was recorded a few times. The study counted Cohort 3 donors as recovered given two negative PCRs, clearance, or symptom resolution. The chain joins TRBV30 to TRBJ1-2; possibly TRBD1 for D (5 bases). This TCR derives from a man younger than 45 who had recovered from COVID-19. Sequencing input: PBMCs or T cells enriched from blood (not recorded which). The CDR3 DNA is TGTGCCTGGAGTGACTCTGCAGGGCATGGCTACACCTTC. As protein: CAWSDSAGHGYTF.